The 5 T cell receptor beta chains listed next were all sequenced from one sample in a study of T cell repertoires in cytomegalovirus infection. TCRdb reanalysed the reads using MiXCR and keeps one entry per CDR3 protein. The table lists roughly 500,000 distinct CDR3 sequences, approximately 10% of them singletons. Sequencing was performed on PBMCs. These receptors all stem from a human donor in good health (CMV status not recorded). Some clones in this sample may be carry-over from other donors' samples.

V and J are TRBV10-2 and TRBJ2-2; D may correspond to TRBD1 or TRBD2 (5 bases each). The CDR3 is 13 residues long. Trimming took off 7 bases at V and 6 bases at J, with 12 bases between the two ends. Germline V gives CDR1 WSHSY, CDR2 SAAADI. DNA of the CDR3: TGCGCCAGCACCGGGACGAGATCCGGGGAGCTGTTTTTT. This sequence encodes CASTGTRSGELFF.

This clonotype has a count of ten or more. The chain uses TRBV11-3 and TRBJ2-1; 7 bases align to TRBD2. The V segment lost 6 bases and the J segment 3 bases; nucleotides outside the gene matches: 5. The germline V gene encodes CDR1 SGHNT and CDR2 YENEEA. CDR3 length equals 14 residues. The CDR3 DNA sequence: TGTGCCAGCAGTAGGGAGGGTGGCTACAATGAGCAGTTCTTC. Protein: CASSREGGYNEQFF.

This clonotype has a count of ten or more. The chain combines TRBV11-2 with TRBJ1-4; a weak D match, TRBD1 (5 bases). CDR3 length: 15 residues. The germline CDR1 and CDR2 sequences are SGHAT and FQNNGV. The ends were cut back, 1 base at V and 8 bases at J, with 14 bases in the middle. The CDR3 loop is CASSLGGVVGEKLFF. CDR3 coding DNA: TGTGCCAGCAGCTTAGGGGGGGTAGTTGGAGAAAAACTGTTTTTT.

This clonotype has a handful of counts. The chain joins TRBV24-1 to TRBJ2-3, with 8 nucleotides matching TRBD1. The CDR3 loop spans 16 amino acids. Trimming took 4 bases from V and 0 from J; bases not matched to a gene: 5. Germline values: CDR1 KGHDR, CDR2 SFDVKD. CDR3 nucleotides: TGTGCCACCAGTGACCCCGGACAGGGCAGCACAGATACGCAGTATTTT. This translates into CATSDPGQGSTDTQYF.

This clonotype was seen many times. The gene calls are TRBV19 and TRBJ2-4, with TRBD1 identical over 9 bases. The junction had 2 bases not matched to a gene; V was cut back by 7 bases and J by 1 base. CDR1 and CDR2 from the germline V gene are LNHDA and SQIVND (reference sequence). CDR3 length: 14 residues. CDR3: CASKQGAAKNIQYF. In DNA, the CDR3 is TGTGCCAGTAAACAGGGGGCGGCCAAAAACATTCAGTACTTC.